This is a list of T cell receptor beta chains from one sample in a study of early T cells in non-severe SARS-CoV-2 infection. TCRdb redid the calling of the 5' RACE reads with MiXCR, one entry per CDR3 protein. The table records under 100,000 distinct CDR3 sequences, about an eighth of them present only once. Sequenced: whole blood. The receptors were sampled from an adult who was a healthcare worker with PCR-confirmed SARS-CoV-2 infection or an uninfected control (not recorded which). CDR3s include the opening cysteine and the closing phenylalanine or tryptophan. Fields, in order: clone size, D gene, J gene, V gene, CDR3 DNA, CDR3 protein. A D gene is named only where the DNA matches it firmly. Part of the rows lack a size; the others show once, few, many or a class for expanded clones.

clone_size: .
d_call: .
j_call: TRBJ1-2
v_call: TRBV7-2
cdr3_nt: TGTGCCAGCACCAGCAGTGGCTCAAACTATGGCTACACCTTC
cdr3_aa: CASTSSGSNYGYTF

clone_size: few
d_call: .
j_call: TRBJ2-3
v_call: TRBV7-8
cdr3_nt: TGTGCCAGCAGCTCTCAGGGGCGGGGCGGCACAGATACGCAGTATTTT
cdr3_aa: CASSSQGRGGTDTQYF

clone_size: few
d_call: .
j_call: TRBJ2-7
v_call: TRBV20-1
cdr3_nt: TGCAGTGCTAGAGATACCCGCGGCCGGACCCTCTACGAGCAGTACTTC
cdr3_aa: CSARDTRGRTLYEQYF

clone_size: few
d_call: TRBD1
j_call: TRBJ2-5
v_call: TRBV4-3
cdr3_nt: TGCGCCAGCAGCCAAGGCAGACAGGGGGGGTACCAAGAGACCCAGTACTTC
cdr3_aa: CASSQGRQGGYQETQYF

clone_size: .
d_call: .
j_call: TRBJ2-1
v_call: TRBV2
cdr3_nt: TGTGCCAGCGCGCCGACAGTTGGATATGAGCAGTTCTTC
cdr3_aa: CASAPTVGYEQFF

clone_size: .
d_call: .
j_call: TRBJ2-1
v_call: TRBV6-6
cdr3_nt: TGTGCCAGCAACACCCGTGACAATGAGCAGTTCTTC
cdr3_aa: CASNTRDNEQFF

clone_size: many
d_call: .
j_call: TRBJ2-7
v_call: TRBV5-5
cdr3_nt: TGTGCCAGCAGCTTGTTGGCGGATACCTACGAGCAGTACTTC
cdr3_aa: CASSLLADTYEQYF

clone_size: .
d_call: TRBD1
j_call: TRBJ1-5
v_call: TRBV6-1
cdr3_nt: TGTGCCAGCAGGGTGCACAGGGGGCAGAACAATCAGCCCCAGCATTTT
cdr3_aa: CASRVHRGQNNQPQHF

clone_size: .
d_call: .
j_call: TRBJ1-2
v_call: TRBV29-1
cdr3_nt: TGCAGCCTGACCCAGGGGCAAGGCTACACCTTC
cdr3_aa: CSLTQGQGYTF

clone_size: .
d_call: .
j_call: TRBJ1-1
v_call: TRBV12-3/TRBV12-4
cdr3_nt: TGTGCCAGCACGAACAGGGCCGGGACTGAAGCTTTCTTT
cdr3_aa: CASTNRAGTEAFF

clone_size: many
d_call: .
j_call: TRBJ1-2
v_call: TRBV6-5
cdr3_nt: TGTGCCAGCAGGCCGGGAGGACAGAGGGGTGGCTACACCTTC
cdr3_aa: CASRPGGQRGGYTF

clone_size: many
d_call: .
j_call: TRBJ2-2
v_call: TRBV25-1
cdr3_nt: TGTGCCAGCAGTGAACCGGACGTCACCGGGGAGCTGTTTTTT
cdr3_aa: CASSEPDVTGELFF

clone_size: few
d_call: TRBD1
j_call: TRBJ1-2
v_call: TRBV3-1
cdr3_nt: TGTGCCAGCAGCCAAGGACAGGGGCAGTCTAACTATGGCTACACCTTC
cdr3_aa: CASSQGQGQSNYGYTF

clone_size: few
d_call: .
j_call: TRBJ1-1
v_call: TRBV6-4
cdr3_nt: TGTGCCAGCAGCCCCGACTCGGGGACGTACACTGAAGCTTTCTTT
cdr3_aa: CASSPDSGTYTEAFF

clone_size: few
d_call: .
j_call: TRBJ2-7
v_call: TRBV12-3/TRBV12-4
cdr3_nt: TGTGCCAGCAGAAGAAGCGCCTACGAGCAGTACTTC
cdr3_aa: CASRRSAYEQYF

clone_size: few
d_call: .
j_call: TRBJ2-7
v_call: TRBV7-2
cdr3_nt: TGTGCCAGCAGCGAGTACTCCTACGAGCAGTACTTC
cdr3_aa: CASSEYSYEQYF

clone_size: few
d_call: .
j_call: TRBJ2-7
v_call: TRBV20-1
cdr3_nt: TGCAGTGCCTTAGACCCAAAGGCCTACGAGCAGTACTTC
cdr3_aa: CSALDPKAYEQYF

clone_size: .
d_call: .
j_call: TRBJ2-3
v_call: TRBV2
cdr3_nt: TGTGCCGGCTGGGGTTGGGGGCTCGTTTCTAGCACAGATACGCAGTATTTT
cdr3_aa: CAGWGWGLVSSTDTQYF

clone_size: few
d_call: .
j_call: TRBJ1-2
v_call: TRBV6-2/TRBV6-3
cdr3_nt: TGTGCCAGCTTGAGAGGCGGTGGCGGCTACACCTTC
cdr3_aa: CASLRGGGGYTF

clone_size: many
d_call: TRBD2
j_call: TRBJ2-3
v_call: TRBV7-2
cdr3_nt: TGTGCCAGCAGCCCCGGGGGTCAGCGGGGGGTCAGGGATACGCAGTATTTT
cdr3_aa: CASSPGGQRGVRDTQYF

clone_size: few
d_call: .
j_call: TRBJ2-7
v_call: TRBV25-1
cdr3_nt: TGTGCCAGCAGTCCGGAGGTACCGGAGCAGTACTTC
cdr3_aa: CASSPEVPEQYF

clone_size: many
d_call: .
j_call: TRBJ2-7
v_call: TRBV2
cdr3_nt: TGTGCCAGCAACCTTTTAAGGGGTTCGAATGGCGAGCAGTACTTC
cdr3_aa: CASNLLRGSNGEQYF

clone_size: many
d_call: .
j_call: TRBJ2-1
v_call: TRBV29-1
cdr3_nt: TGCAGCGGGCTCGGCAGCCAGATTCGGTACAATGAGCAGTTCTTC
cdr3_aa: CSGLGSQIRYNEQFF

clone_size: .
d_call: .
j_call: TRBJ2-6
v_call: TRBV2
cdr3_nt: TGTGCCAGCAGTGCGGACTCTGGGGCCAACGTCCTGACTTTC
cdr3_aa: CASSADSGANVLTF

clone_size: many
d_call: TRBD1
j_call: TRBJ1-2
v_call: TRBV4-3
cdr3_nt: TGCGCCAGCAGCCCGACAGGGGGCACCTATGGCTACACCTTC
cdr3_aa: CASSPTGGTYGYTF

clone_size: .
d_call: .
j_call: TRBJ2-7
v_call: TRBV15
cdr3_nt: TGTGCCACCAGCCCGTTCGGGGGACCCTCCTACGAGCAGTACTTC
cdr3_aa: CATSPFGGPSYEQYF

clone_size: .
d_call: .
j_call: TRBJ2-7
v_call: TRBV7-6
cdr3_nt: TGTGCCAGCAGAATGTCTTTCACATCCTACGAGCAGTACTTC
cdr3_aa: CASRMSFTSYEQYF

clone_size: .
d_call: .
j_call: TRBJ2-5
v_call: TRBV10-3
cdr3_nt: TGTGCCATCAGTGTAGGGCAAGCACAAGAGACCCAGTACTTC
cdr3_aa: CAISVGQAQETQYF

clone_size: many
d_call: .
j_call: TRBJ1-6
v_call: TRBV12-3/TRBV12-4
cdr3_nt: TGTGCCAGCAGCACAGGCATCTCCTATAATTCACCCCTCCACTTT
cdr3_aa: CASSTGISYNSPLHF

clone_size: .
d_call: .
j_call: TRBJ1-6
v_call: TRBV20-1
cdr3_nt: TGCAGTGCTAGGTCGGGGCTGGTTGGGTCACCCCTCCACTTT
cdr3_aa: CSARSGLVGSPLHF

clone_size: few
d_call: .
j_call: TRBJ2-3
v_call: TRBV30
cdr3_nt: TGTGCCTGGAGCCCCCCTCCAGTTGGGAGCACAGATACGCAGTATTTT
cdr3_aa: CAWSPPPVGSTDTQYF

clone_size: few
d_call: TRBD2
j_call: TRBJ2-2
v_call: TRBV20-1
cdr3_nt: TGCAGTGCTTCGGCTGGGGGGGCCGGGGAGCTGTTTTTT
cdr3_aa: CSASAGGAGELFF

clone_size: few
d_call: .
j_call: TRBJ1-3
v_call: TRBV16
cdr3_nt: TGTGCCAGCAGCCTTGACAAAGCTGGAAACACCATATATTTT
cdr3_aa: CASSLDKAGNTIYF

clone_size: many
d_call: TRBD2
j_call: TRBJ2-3
v_call: TRBV7-3
cdr3_nt: TGTGCCAGCAGCCGCGGGGGACTAGCGGGGGGGAGCACAGATACGCAGTATTTT
cdr3_aa: CASSRGGLAGGSTDTQYF

clone_size: many
d_call: .
j_call: TRBJ1-1
v_call: TRBV6-1
cdr3_nt: TGTGCCAGCACTACTTGGGGAGCGTCAGCTTTCTTT
cdr3_aa: CASTTWGASAFF

clone_size: many
d_call: TRBD1
j_call: TRBJ2-5
v_call: TRBV5-1
cdr3_nt: TGCGCCAGCAGCTTACTCGGGACAGGGCAAGAGACCCAGTACTTC
cdr3_aa: CASSLLGTGQETQYF

clone_size: .
d_call: .
j_call: TRBJ1-4
v_call: TRBV21-1
cdr3_nt: TGTGCCAGCAGAGCATCTGCTGATAGACAGGTTTGCGAAAAACTGTTTTTT
cdr3_aa: CASRASADRQVCEKLFF

clone_size: .
d_call: .
j_call: TRBJ2-3
v_call: TRBV10-3
cdr3_nt: TGTGCCGCCGGTGGCCCCGATAGCACAGATACGCAGTATTTT
cdr3_aa: CAAGGPDSTDTQYF

clone_size: many
d_call: .
j_call: TRBJ2-5
v_call: TRBV7-2
cdr3_nt: TGTGCCAGCAGCGTACAGGGGAGGGCGGAGACCCAGTACTTC
cdr3_aa: CASSVQGRAETQYF

clone_size: many
d_call: .
j_call: TRBJ2-7
v_call: TRBV27
cdr3_nt: TGTGCCAGCATTAGATACGAGCAGTACTTC
cdr3_aa: CASIRYEQYF

clone_size: .
d_call: .
j_call: TRBJ1-1
v_call: TRBV5-1
cdr3_nt: TGCGCCAGCAGCTCGGCGGTCCTGAGGAGCACTGAAGCTTTCTTT
cdr3_aa: CASSSAVLRSTEAFF

clone_size: few
d_call: .
j_call: TRBJ1-2
v_call: TRBV5-6
cdr3_nt: TGTGCCAGCAGCTTGGTCGCGGACGGCTACACCTTC
cdr3_aa: CASSLVADGYTF

clone_size: few
d_call: TRBD1
j_call: TRBJ2-7
v_call: TRBV12-3/TRBV12-4
cdr3_nt: TGTGCCAGCAGTTTAGGGGGACAGGGTTGGAGCGAGCAGTACTTC
cdr3_aa: CASSLGGQGWSEQYF

clone_size: few
d_call: TRBD2
j_call: TRBJ2-3
v_call: TRBV20-1
cdr3_nt: TGCAGTGCTAGCGGAGCTAGCGGGGGGTCCACAGATACGCAGTATTTT
cdr3_aa: CSASGASGGSTDTQYF

clone_size: few
d_call: .
j_call: TRBJ1-1
v_call: TRBV9
cdr3_nt: TGTGCCAGCAGCGAGGGTTCGCACACTGAAGCTTTCTTT
cdr3_aa: CASSEGSHTEAFF

clone_size: .
d_call: .
j_call: TRBJ1-6
v_call: TRBV6-5
cdr3_nt: TGTGCCAGCAGTTACTCGGGCAGGGTTGGGGGGCCCCTCCACTTT
cdr3_aa: CASSYSGRVGGPLHF

clone_size: many
d_call: .
j_call: TRBJ1-6
v_call: TRBV20-1
cdr3_nt: TGCAGTGCGGAAGGAGACTATAATTCACCCCTCCACTTT
cdr3_aa: CSAEGDYNSPLHF

clone_size: .
d_call: TRBD1
j_call: TRBJ1-4
v_call: TRBV10-2
cdr3_nt: TGCGCCAGCAGTGAGAATACAGGGGTTGGTGAAAAACTGTTTTTT
cdr3_aa: CASSENTGVGEKLFF

clone_size: few
d_call: TRBD1
j_call: TRBJ2-1
v_call: TRBV7-2
cdr3_nt: TGTGCCAGCAGGCGGGGGACAGGGTCCTACAATGAGCAGTTCTTC
cdr3_aa: CASRRGTGSYNEQFF

clone_size: many
d_call: .
j_call: TRBJ2-5
v_call: TRBV6-1
cdr3_nt: TGTGCCAGCGGGGGACTCCAAGAGACCCAGTACTTC
cdr3_aa: CASGGLQETQYF

clone_size: few
d_call: .
j_call: TRBJ2-1
v_call: TRBV10-2
cdr3_nt: TGCGCCAGCAGTTCGGACATGAGCTCCTACAATGAGCAGTTCTTC
cdr3_aa: CASSSDMSSYNEQFF